These T cell receptor beta chains were read from a single sample in a study of technical replicates of blood from several donors. TCRdb's table, derived via immunoSEQ multiplex PCR, lists solely in-frame clones and lacks some. The sample lists approximately 81,000 clones, 95% occurring once. Material: T cells isolated from PBMCs. The receptors derive from a human donor in good health. Each CDR3 is given without its conserved first and last residue.

>TRBV30|TRBJ2-1
AWSNGGLAGNEQF
>TRBV10-3|TRBJ2-5
AISREGDPETQY
>TRBV4-3|TRBJ2-1
ASSLSGISYNEQF
>TRBV5-1|TRBJ2-7
ASGTGGYEQY
>TRBV19|TRBJ1-1
ASSISRTHYPEAF
>TRBV28|TRBJ2-5
ASSLRLQETQY
>TRBV6-6|TRBJ2-5
ASWRGVSETQY
>TRBV19|TRBJ1-5
ASFSGNNQPQH
>TRBV5-1|TRBJ1-2
ASSPRTGSYGYT
>TRBV7-2|TRBJ2-7
ASRGTSGGYEQY
>TRBV2|TRBJ2-5
ASMPGDRGLPEETQY
>TRBV11-2|TRBJ2-7
ASSLLLAGGEQY
>TRBV10-3|TRBJ1-2
AIRRPEEPYGYT
>TRBV27|TRBJ2-7
ASSLFSSGPTYEQY
>TRBV7-9|TRBJ1-2
ASSLIFLGSGYT
>TRBV10-3|TRBJ1-3
AISESREGNTIY
>TRBV28|TRBJ1-4
ASSFGAVNEKLF
>TRBV5-1|TRBJ2-3
ASSELAGGRTDTQY
>TRBV29-1|TRBJ2-1
SVELGARGEQF
>TRBV28|TRBJ1-5
ASSSEWADNQPQH
>TRBV28|TRBJ1-5
ASRIGDQPQH
>TRBV6-5|TRBJ1-1
ASSYGRTEAF
>TRBV9|TRBJ1-1
ASSVNREFMNTEAF
>TRBV28|TRBJ1-3
ASSGTGLGNTIY
>TRBV29-1|TRBJ1-5
SVAPPLQGARPYQPQH
>TRBV29-1|TRBJ2-5
SVVTAGETQY
>TRBV5-1|TRBJ2-7
ASSLEPSGSPYEQY
>TRBV5-1|TRBJ2-1
ASSLAESSYNEQF
>TRBV7-9|TRBJ2-5
ASSTSRDRGRETQY
>TRBV7-9|TRBJ2-7
ASSFPTGGDRYEQY
>TRBV5-1|TRBJ1-2
ASSPGQTDYGYT
>TRBV19|TRBJ2-3
ASSGEFTDTQY
>TRBV21-1|TRBJ1-5
ASPGGYSNQPQH
>TRBV5-1|TRBJ2-2
ASSFSGANTGELF
>TRBV11-3|TRBJ2-1
ASSFKTGISYNEQF
>TRBV10-3|TRBJ2-3
AISESGPGQLTTDTQY
>TRBV10-3|TRBJ2-5
AISESTTETQY
>TRBV5-1|TRBJ2-2
ASSLDVTGGSGELF
>TRBV7-3|TRBJ1-1
ASSFGGDTEAF
>TRBV6-6|TRBJ1-4
ASSPQGPEKLF
>TRBV6-5|TRBJ2-3
ASRRDSSTDTQY
>TRBV18|TRBJ1-2
ASSPSDTPYGYT
>TRBV6-1|TRBJ2-1
ASSSDSYNEQF
>TRBV7-2|TRBJ2-7
ASSLGTGPYEQY
>TRBV10-3|TRBJ2-1
AISVLASGQNEQF
>TRBV27|TRBJ2-7
ASTPTRGYEQY
>TRBV27|TRBJ1-1
ASSPSTGEKDTEAF
>TRBV13|TRBJ2-7
ASSSENREQY
>TRBV11-3|TRBJ2-3
ASSLDSGGTDTQY
>TRBV19|TRBJ2-3
ASSIIAGRADTQY